The source of this TCR beta chain is a study of T cell repertoires in cytomegalovirus infection. Overall study: Indications came from public TCR beta signatures; they pointed to CMV infection and to a matching HLA type.

V shed 2 bases and J 1 base; nucleotides not matched to a gene: 5. Looked up from germline, CDR1 is SGHVS and CDR2 is FNYEAQ. The CDR3 spans 17 residues. TCRdb re-analysed the reads in MiXCR, keeping a single row per CDR3 protein. The sample has hundreds of thousands of distinct CDR3 sequences, roughly 34% seen once. Concerning this clonotype itself: The antigen remains unidentified.

This receptor was obtained from a human donor in good health (CMV status not recorded). Some clones in this sample may be carry-over from other donors' samples. The chain has TRBV7-6 and TRBJ2-5, with TRBD2 matching over 12 bases. The sequencing used cultured PBMCs, collected from culture after CMV antigen stimulation. The CDR3 region is CASSLRTGLAGQETQYF. In DNA, the CDR3 is TGTGCCAGCAGCTTAAGAACGGGACTAGCGGGCCAAGAGACCCAGTACTTC.